This is a list of T cell receptor beta chains from one sample in a study of T cell responses to AZD1222 COVID-19 vaccine. Using immunoSEQ multiplex PCR, the repertoire was profiled, and TCRdb retains in-frame clones only, with some absent. Of under 150,000 clones listed, about 92% were seen once; the top ten hold roughly 4.9%. The source material was peripheral blood, sampled on day 0 of AZD1222 vaccination. These receptors all come from an adult in good health. Both conserved end residues are part of each CDR3. A D gene is named only where the DNA matches it firmly. Clone size, where shown, is once, few, many, or a class for clones that have expanded.

clone_size	j_call	d_call	v_call	cdr3_nt	cdr3_aa
-	TRBJ1-3	-	TRBV6-1	TGTGCCAGCAGTGAAGCACCCGGGGGCGGAAACACCATATATTTT	CASSEAPGGGNTIYF
-	TRBJ1-1	TRBD1	TRBV19	TGTGCCAGTCGAAACAGGGGAATGAACACTGAAGCTTTCTTT	CASRNRGMNTEAFF
-	TRBJ1-2	TRBD1	TRBV27	TGTGCCAGCAGTTCGGACAGGTTCCGAAGCAGTGGCTACACCTTC	CASSSDRFRSSGYTF
once	TRBJ1-3	TRBD1	TRBV5-3	TGTGCCAGAAGCAAATCTACAGGGGATCGGGGTGGAAACACCATATATTTT	CARSKSTGDRGGNTIYF
few	TRBJ2-4	-	TRBV2	TGTGCCAGCAGTGAAGGATGGGGCCTAGCAACGAAAAACATTCAGTACTTC	CASSEGWGLATKNIQYF
-	TRBJ2-7	TRBD1	TRBV7-9	TGTGCCAGCAGCCTACAGGGGGACAGGTCATACTCCTACGAGCAGTACTTC	CASSLQGDRSYSYEQYF
-	TRBJ2-7	TRBD1	TRBV19	TGTGCCAGTAGTGATGGACAGGCCTACGAGCAGTACTTC	CASSDGQAYEQYF
-	TRBJ1-2	-	TRBV4-1	TGCGCCAGCAGCCAAGATCTTGGGGAGGCCTACTATGGCTACACCTTC	CASSQDLGEAYYGYTF
-	TRBJ1-5	-	TRBV10-2	TGCGCCAGCTCGCACAGGGACGGCTATCAGCCCCAGCATTTT	CASSHRDGYQPQHF
-	TRBJ1-5	-	TRBV18	TGTGCCAGCTCACCACCACGACCTGGGAATCAGCCCCAGCATTTT	CASSPPRPGNQPQHF
-	TRBJ1-2	-	TRBV7-8	TGTGCCAGCAGCCGAGTAGCTAACTATGGCTACACCTTC	CASSRVANYGYTF
-	TRBJ2-1	-	TRBV6-1	TGTGCCAGCAGTCCCCGGCCGCCGGTAGGCGATGAGCAGTTCTTC	CASSPRPPVGDEQFF
-	TRBJ2-2	-	TRBV5-1	TGCGCCAGCAGCTTGGCAGGATTGAACACCGGGGAGCTGTTTTTT	CASSLAGLNTGELFF
-	TRBJ1-1	-	TRBV9	TGTGCCAGCACCGCGGGAGGGAGAACTGAAGCTTTCTTT	CASTAGGRTEAFF
once	TRBJ1-1	-	TRBV1	TGCACCAGCAGCCGCAGGGACACTGAAGCTTTCTTT	CTSSRRDTEAFF
-	TRBJ2-1	-	TRBV5-8	TGTGCCAGCAGCTTAAACGGGGGGCCTACGCAGTTCTTC	CASSLNGGPTQFF
-	TRBJ1-5	TRBD1	TRBV19	TGTGCCAGTACCTCGTGGACAGGGGGAAATCAGCCCCAGCATTTT	CASTSWTGGNQPQHF
-	TRBJ1-6	-	TRBV19	TGTGCCAGTAGGGAGGACTCCTCTAATTCACCCCTCCACTTT	CASREDSSNSPLHF
-	TRBJ1-3	-	TRBV18	TGTGCCAGCTCACCGGGTAGGGAAGGAAACACCATATATTTT	CASSPGREGNTIYF
-	TRBJ2-7	-	TRBV14	TGTGCCAGCAGCCTAAACCCGGGACTTGGTTTTTACGAGCAGTACTTC	CASSLNPGLGFYEQYF
-	TRBJ1-1	-	TRBV5-5	TGTGCCAGCAGAGGGGATCTTACTGAAGCTTTCTTT	CASRGDLTEAFF
-	TRBJ1-4	-	TRBV27	TGTGCCAGCAGAGGGTGGGGTTCAGGTGAAAAACTGTTTTTT	CASRGWGSGEKLFF
-	TRBJ1-2	-	TRBV27	TGTGCCAGCAGTTTAGAGGGTGGCTATGGCTACACCTTC	CASSLEGGYGYTF
-	TRBJ2-7	TRBD1	TRBV5-6	TGTGCCAGCAGCTTGGGGGCCCGACAGGGGAACGAGCAGTACTTC	CASSLGARQGNEQYF
once	TRBJ1-2	-	TRBV29-1	TGCAGCGTTGTTTCAAGGTTGGATGGCTACACCTTC	CSVVSRLDGYTF
-	TRBJ2-7	TRBD1	TRBV6-9	TGTGCCAGCAGTTTGGGGGACAGGAGCTCCTACGAGCAGTACTTC	CASSLGDRSSYEQYF
-	TRBJ2-7	-	TRBV27	TGTGCCAGCAGATATCACTACGAGCAGTACTTC	CASRYHYEQYF
-	TRBJ2-1	-	TRBV9	TGTGCCAGCAGCGTAGCTACCACATACAATGAGCAGTTCTTC	CASSVATTYNEQFF